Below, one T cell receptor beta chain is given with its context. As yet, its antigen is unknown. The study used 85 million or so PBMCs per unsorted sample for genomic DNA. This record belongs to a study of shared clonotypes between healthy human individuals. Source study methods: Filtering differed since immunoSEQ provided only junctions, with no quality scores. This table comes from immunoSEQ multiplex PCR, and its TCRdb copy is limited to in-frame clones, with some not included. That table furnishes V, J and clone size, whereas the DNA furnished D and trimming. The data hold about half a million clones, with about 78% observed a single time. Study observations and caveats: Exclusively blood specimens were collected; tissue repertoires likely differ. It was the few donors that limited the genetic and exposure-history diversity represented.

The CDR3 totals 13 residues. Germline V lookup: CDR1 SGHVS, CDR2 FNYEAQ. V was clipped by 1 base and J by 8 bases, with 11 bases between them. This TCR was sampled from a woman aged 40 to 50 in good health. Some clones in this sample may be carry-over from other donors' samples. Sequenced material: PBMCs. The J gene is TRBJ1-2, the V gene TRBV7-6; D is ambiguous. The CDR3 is CASSLDPGRGYTF. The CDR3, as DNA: TGTGCCAGCAGCTTAGACCCGGGCCGCGGCTACACCTTC.